This entry lists 31 T cell receptor beta chains sequenced from one sample in a study of blood T cells in healthy people across ages. The authors ran a second PCR of roughly 6 to 11 cycles using a sample-barcoded 5' primer and a J-beta primer mix. MiXCR, run by TCRdb on the 5' RACE reads, gives a single entry per CDR3 protein. This sample has 540,000 or so distinct CDR3 sequences, with 27% found just once. The specimen was blood. Receptors originate from a woman between 65 and 79 years old in good health.

The rearrangement joins TRBV20-1 to TRBJ2-7; D is perhaps TRBD2 (7 bases). Deletions cut 5 bases from V and 6 bases from J, with 23 bases between. In germline, CDR1 is DFQATT, CDR2 SNEGSKA (reference sequence). CDR3 length: 15 residues. The CDR3 DNA sequence: TGCAGTGCTCCAAATCCGGGACGGGGGGACATCGAGCAGTACTTC. This codes for CSAPNPGRGDIEQYF.

The V call is TRBV6-1, the J call TRBJ1-6; 8 nucleotides align to TRBD1. The CDR3 runs 16 residues. CDR1 is MNHNS and CDR2 is SASEGT in the germline V gene. After removal of 4 bases from V and 6 bases from J, the junction contained 8 bases not matched to a gene. The CDR3, as DNA: TGTGCCAGCAGTGGGGGACTACAGGGGGGTAATTCACCCCTCCACTTT. Translating gives CASSGGLQGGNSPLHF.

V is TRBV5-5 and J is TRBJ1-2, with TRBD1 as a possible D gene (6 bases). CDR1 SGHKS and CDR2 YYEKEE come from the germline V gene (reference sequence). This CDR3 is built from 14 residues. Between the trimmed V and J ends, which lost 5 bases and 2 bases, there was a span of 13 bases. The CDR3 spells CASRQLQGNYGYTF. CDR3 DNA sequence: TGTGCCAGCAGACAGCTCCAGGGGAACTATGGCTACACCTTC.

The chain uses TRBV2 and TRBJ2-2, with D unresolved. The CDR3 has 13 residues. Germline assignment: CDR1 SNHLY and CDR2 FYNNEI. The germline V and J ends were trimmed by 2 bases and 6 bases, with 7 bases remaining between them. As DNA, the CDR3 is TGTGCCAGCAGTGAAATGGGGTCCGGGGAGCTGTTTTTT. Residues: CASSEMGSGELFF.

The chain links TRBV20-1 to TRBJ2-5; 14 bases fit TRBD2. CDR1 is DFQATT and CDR2 is SNEGSKA in the germline V gene (reference sequence). J lost 4 bases, V lost 5 bases, and 12 bases had no gene match. The CDR3 sequence is 17 residues long. This CDR3 reads CSALRLAGGPIGETQYF. Here the CDR3 DNA reads TGCAGTGCTCTCCGACTAGCGGGAGGGCCTATAGGAGAGACCCAGTACTTC.

This clonotype turned up a few times. This chain links TRBV20-1 with TRBJ2-5, with a weak D call TRBD1 (5 bases). This CDR3 spans 12 amino acids. CDR1 is DFQATT, CDR2 SNEGSKA, per germline (reference sequence). With 5 bases removed from V and 2 bases from J, the gap between germline ends came to 9 bases. The CDR3 nucleotides are TGCAGTGCTTGGGGCTTGCAAGAGACCCAGTACTTC. Translating it yields CSAWGLQETQYF.

The sample holds many counts of this clonotype. The genes are TRBV4-3 and TRBJ2-5; 8 bases align to TRBD2. The CDR3 extends over 19 amino acids. V trimming: 2 bases; J trimming: 0 bases; junction bases outside the gene matches: 14. Germline V gene sequence: CDR1 LGHNA, CDR2 YSLEER. The CDR3 DNA is TGCGCCAGCAGCCAAAACCCGCCCTCGGGGGGGCTGTACCAAGAGACCCAGTACTTC. Amino acids: CASSQNPPSGGLYQETQYF.

This clonotype was seen a handful of times. CDR3 sequence reads: CASSPFDRGQGETQYF. DNA for the CDR3: TGTGCCAGCAGCCCCTTCGACAGGGGGCAGGGAGAGACCCAGTACTTC. This chain connects TRBV7-9 to TRBJ2-5, with 10 bases fitting TRBD1. Germline lookup yields CDR1 SEHNR and CDR2 FQNEAQ (reference sequence). The CDR3 sequence is 16 residues long. V lost 5 bases, J lost 4 bases, and 10 bases stayed unmatched. The variable domain in full, with the rest retrieved from reference TRBV7-9 and TRBJ2-5, is DTGVSQNPRHKITKRGQNVTFRCDPISEHNRLYWYRQTLGQGPEFLTYFQNEAQLEKSRLLSDRFSAERPKGSFSTLEIQRTEQGDSAMYLCASSPFDRGQGETQYFGPGTRLLVL.

J is TRBJ2-6 and V is TRBV5-1; D is ambiguous. The CDR3 runs 16 residues. Trimming removed 0 bases at V and 2 bases at J, with 9 bases between. Germline V gene data show CDR1 as SGHRS and CDR2 as YFSETQ. The CDR3 here is CASSLAEATGANVLTF. In nucleotides, the CDR3 is TGCGCCAGCAGCTTGGCCGAAGCTACTGGGGCCAACGTCCTGACTTTC.

This clonotype was seen only once. The genes are TRBV5-1 and TRBJ1-2, with D unclear. Germline lookup yields CDR1 SGHRS and CDR2 YFSETQ. Trimming stripped 4 bases from V and 8 bases from J, with 18 bases between. The CDR3 contains 14 residues. The CDR3 sequence is CASSLQGGLEGYTF. Written as DNA, the CDR3 is TGCGCCAGCAGCCTGCAAGGAGGGCTGGAAGGCTACACCTTC.

The chain uses TRBV7-2 and TRBJ1-2, with D possibly TRBD1 on 6 matching bases. Germline loops: CDR1 SGHTA, CDR2 FQGNSA. This CDR3 region has 13 residues. Trimming removed 6 bases from V and 8 bases from J, with 16 bases in between. The CDR3: CASSAIWGQGYTF. The CDR3, as DNA: TGTGCCAGCAGTGCTATATGGGGGCAAGGCTACACCTTC.

This clonotype was seen a few times. The chain recombines TRBV2 with TRBJ1-5; TRBD1 agrees at 8 bases. Germline values: CDR1 SNHLY, CDR2 FYNNEI. The CDR3 is 15 residues long. With V trimmed by 6 bases and J by 6 bases, 10 bases remained unmatched. The CDR3 spells CASSEGTGRGQPQHF. The CDR3 DNA is TGTGCCAGCAGCGAGGGGACAGGCCGGGGTCAGCCCCAGCATTTT.

This clonotype was observed a few times. The gene calls are TRBV7-2 and TRBJ2-7, with TRBD2 matching 12 bases. V was pared by 3 bases and J by 3 bases, with 6 bases of the junction left unmatched. From germline, CDR1 is SGHTA and CDR2 FQGNSA. This CDR3 is 16 amino acids long. The CDR3 loop is CASSLKTSGGFYEQYF. CDR3 coding DNA: TGTGCCAGCAGCTTGAAGACTAGCGGGGGTTTCTACGAGCAGTACTTC.

Only a few counts were recorded for this clonotype. This chain links TRBV28 with TRBJ1-5; TRBD1 aligns across 7 bases. Losses at the gene ends were 4 bases for V and 4 bases for J; bases not matched to a gene: 7. CDR3 size: 15 residues. Germline V gene lookup returns CDR1 MDHEN and CDR2 SYDVKM. For the CDR3, the DNA is TGTGCCAGCAGTTCTGGACAGGATGGTAATCAGCCCCAGCATTTT. Translation: CASSSGQDGNQPQHF.

This chain uses TRBV12-3 or TRBV12-4 with TRBJ1-6; D may be TRBD1 (5 bases). This CDR3 contains 13 residues. The V gene lost 1 base and the J gene lost 11 bases, with 9 bases spanning the gap. For the CDR3, the DNA is TGTGCCAGCAGTTTAGGGGGCGAGGCACCCCTCCACTTT. Translated, it gives CASSLGGEAPLHF.

The chain uses TRBV6-6 and TRBJ2-5; D not resolved. The end of the DNA is better explained by TRBJ2-7, so the J call may be wrong. The CDR3 has 14 amino acids. The germline V gene has CDR1 MNHNY and CDR2 SVGAGI (reference sequence). CDR3 DNA sequence: TGTGCCAGCAGTTACTCGATTGGTTCCTACGAGCAGTACTTC. Protein sequence: CASSYSIGSYEQYF.

The chain links TRBV15 to TRBJ2-7; no definite D call. V was clipped by 0 bases and J by 6 bases, with 12 bases between them. This CDR3 contains 14 residues. Germline assignment: CDR1 LNHNV and CDR2 YYDKDF (reference sequence). DNA for the CDR3: TGTGCCACCAGCAGAGATCTGTCGGCAGGCGAGCAGTACTTC. It yields the protein CATSRDLSAGEQYF.

This chain uses TRBV12-3 or TRBV12-4 with TRBJ2-5; no clear D gene. The CDR3 has 14 amino acids. V gave up 3 bases and J gave up 2 bases, with 10 bases separating them. The chain's CDR3 is CASSLGAIQETQYF. The CDR3 nucleotides read TGTGCCAGCAGTTTGGGTGCCATACAAGAGACCCAGTACTTC.

V usage is TRBV6-5 and J usage is TRBJ2-7; the match to TRBD1 covers 10 bases. Per germline, CDR1 MNHEY and CDR2 SVGAGI. V shed 5 bases, J shed 6 bases, and the junction held 7 bases outside the gene matches. The CDR3 covers 14 residues. The CDR3 DNA is TGTGCCAGCAGTAGCGACAGGGGGCTTAGCGAGCAGTACTTC. Amino acids: CASSSDRGLSEQYF.

This clonotype was seen a handful of times. The chain joins TRBV6-2 or TRBV6-3 to TRBJ2-5; tentative D call: TRBD1 (5 bases). CDR1 and CDR2 from the germline V gene are MNHEY and SVGEGT. The CDR3 sequence is 12 residues long. Trimming took 6 bases from V and 5 from J, leaving 10 bases between them. The CDR3 region has the DNA TGTGCCAGCAGAAGGGGTCGGGAGACCCAGTACTTC. The encoded protein is CASRRGRETQYF.

The table lists this clonotype with a count of one. The V and J genes are TRBV4-2 and TRBJ2-4, with D tentatively TRBD2 (5 bases). This CDR3 comprises 16 residues. Germline V gene lookup returns CDR1 LGHNA and CDR2 YNFKEQ. The germline V and J ends were trimmed by 1 base and 6 bases, with 16 bases remaining between them. The chain's CDR3 is CASSQAFGDLGNIQYF. The CDR3 DNA follows: TGTGCCAGCAGCCAAGCCTTCGGGGATCTCGGAAACATTCAGTACTTC.

This clonotype was recorded a few times. The chain recombines TRBV4-3 with TRBJ1-2; D might be TRBD1 (6 bases). The V gene's germline CDR1 is LGHNA and CDR2 YSLEER. Trimming pared 0 bases from V and 8 bases from J, leaving 13 bases between. The CDR3 has 14 residues. The CDR3, as DNA: TGCGCCAGCAGCCAAGAGACAGGTGGTACGGGCTACACCTTC. It yields the protein CASSQETGGTGYTF.

This clonotype was observed many times. The rearrangement uses TRBV7-2 and TRBJ1-4, with a tentative D call TRBD1 (6 bases). Trimming removed 3 bases at V and 6 bases at J, with 8 bases between. Germline V gene lookup returns CDR1 SGHTA and CDR2 FQGNSA. The CDR3 totals 13 residues. The CDR3 sequence is CASSLYRDEKLFF. CDR3 sequence (DNA): TGTGCCAGCAGCTTGTACAGGGATGAAAAACTGTTTTTT. Variable domain in full (rest from reference TRBV7-2 and TRBJ1-4): GAGVSQSPSNKVTEKGKDVELRCDPISGHTALYWYRQSLGQGLEFLIYFQGNSAPDKSGLPSDRFSAERTGGSVSTLTIQRTQQEDSAVYLCASSLYRDEKLFFGSGTQLSVL.

This sequence joins TRBV7-2 and TRBJ1-1, with D uncertain. Trimming stripped 0 bases from V and 2 bases from J, with 10 bases between. CDR1 and CDR2 (germline): SGHTA, FQGNSA. This CDR3 contains 15 residues. CDR3 residues: CASSLAWDYNTEAFF. CDR3 sequence (DNA): TGTGCCAGCAGCTTAGCGTGGGATTATAACACTGAAGCTTTCTTT.

This clonotype was observed a handful of times. This chain uses TRBV12-5 with TRBJ2-5, with a tentative D call TRBD2 (6 bases). The CDR3 length is 12 residues. Deletions cut 8 bases from V and 11 bases from J, with 18 bases between. Germline loops: CDR1 LGHNT, CDR2 FRNRAP. The CDR3 sequence: CASQSWLGGQYF. The CDR3 DNA sequence: TGTGCTAGTCAGAGCTGGCTTGGGGGGCAGTACTTC.

This clonotype was seen just once. The genes are TRBV3-1 and TRBJ1-1; D may be TRBD1 (5 bases). Germline V gives CDR1 LGHDT, CDR2 YNNKEL (reference sequence). V was trimmed by 1 base and J by 1 base, leaving 10 bases between them. CDR3 length: 15 amino acids. The CDR3 is CASSQGQPGNTEAFF. DNA of the CDR3: TGTGCCAGCAGCCAAGGACAGCCCGGGAACACTGAAGCTTTCTTT.

This clonotype was observed a handful of times. This chain joins TRBV7-2 and TRBJ2-7, with TRBD2 matching 13 bases. Germline CDR1 reads SGHTA; CDR2 reads FQGNSA. This CDR3 is built from 15 residues. With 3 bases clipped from V and 2 bases from J, the junction kept 1 base outside the gene matches. DNA of the CDR3: TGTGCCAGCAGCTTTGGGACTAGCGGGACCTACGAGCAGTACTTC. Translated, it gives CASSFGTSGTYEQYF.

This clonotype was picked up a small number of times. The rearrangement links TRBV28 to TRBJ2-5; D unclear. The DNA end is more similar to TRBJ2-1, so the J call may be wrong. Germline loops: CDR1 MDHEN, CDR2 SYDVKM. The CDR3 has 13 amino acids. CDR3 bases: TGTGCCAGCAGTGGCCCGAACCGGAATGAGCAGTTCTTC. It translates to CASSGPNRNEQFF.

This clonotype appeared a few times. This sequence joins TRBV25-1 and TRBJ2-4; possible D gene TRBD2, 6 bases. Per germline, CDR1 MGHDK and CDR2 SYGVNS. The CDR3 runs to 15 residues. V lost 0 bases to trimming and J lost 3 bases, with 9 bases between them. The DNA of the CDR3 is TGTGCCAGCAGTGAATATGGTAGCGGCAAAAACATTCAGTACTTC. Residues: CASSEYGSGKNIQYF.

This clonotype was counted once. Because the CDR3 is missing its conserved closing phenylalanine or tryptophan, this is likely a read error. This rearrangement joins TRBV20-1 to TRBJ2-1; either TRBD1 or TRBD2 may fit D (6 bases each). CDR3 length: 15 residues. V gave up 0 bases and J gave up 6 bases, with 15 bases separating them. Germline-derived CDR1 and CDR2 are DFQATT and SNEGSKA (reference sequence). CDR3 protein: CSARDPVGGGNEQFL. The CDR3 bases are TGCAGTGCTAGAGATCCTGTCGGGGGCGGCAATGAGCAGTTCCTC.

The V gene is TRBV7-2, the J gene TRBJ1-5, with D hard to call. The V and J ends lost 2 bases and 7 bases respectively, with 9 bases between them. Per germline, CDR1 SGHTA and CDR2 FQGNSA. The CDR3 has 13 residues. CDR3 DNA: TGTGCCAGCAGCTTATGGAGTGAGCAGCCCCAGCATTTT. Amino acid sequence: CASSLWSEQPQHF.